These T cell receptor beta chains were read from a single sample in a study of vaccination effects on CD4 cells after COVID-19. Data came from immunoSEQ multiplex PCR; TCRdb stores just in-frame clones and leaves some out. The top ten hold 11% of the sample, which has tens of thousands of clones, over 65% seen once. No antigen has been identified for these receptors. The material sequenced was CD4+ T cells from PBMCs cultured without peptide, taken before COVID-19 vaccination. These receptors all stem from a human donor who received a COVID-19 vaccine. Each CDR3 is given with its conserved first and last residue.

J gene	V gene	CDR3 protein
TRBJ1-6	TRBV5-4	CASSLGGAHNPSPLHF
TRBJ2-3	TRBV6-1	CASSSLLVAEDTQYF
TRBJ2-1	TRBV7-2	CASSLSGGLYNEQFF
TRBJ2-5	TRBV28	CASRSPGRETQYF
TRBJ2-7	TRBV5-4	CASSLGTSGRFPYEQYF
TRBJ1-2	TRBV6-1	CASSEDARARGYTF
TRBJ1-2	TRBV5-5	CASSADRVGGYTF
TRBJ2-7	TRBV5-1	CASQGEKSYEQYF
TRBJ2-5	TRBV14	CASSQGSGGTQYF
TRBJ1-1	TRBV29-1	CSAGGGWVTEAFF
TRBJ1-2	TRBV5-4	CASSLSRDTHYGYTF
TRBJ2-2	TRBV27	CASSFYPDLSLGPGELFF
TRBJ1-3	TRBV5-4	CASSYGTGAGNTIYF
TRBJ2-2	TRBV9	CASSVGRDTGELFF
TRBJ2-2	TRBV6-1	CASSEYAGTKTGELFF
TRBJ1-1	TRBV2	CASSFDREGTEAFF
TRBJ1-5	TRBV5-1	CASSPDSRNQPQHF
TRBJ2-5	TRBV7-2	CASSLQGGQLETQYF
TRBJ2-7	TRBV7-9	CASSPAWTATYEQYF